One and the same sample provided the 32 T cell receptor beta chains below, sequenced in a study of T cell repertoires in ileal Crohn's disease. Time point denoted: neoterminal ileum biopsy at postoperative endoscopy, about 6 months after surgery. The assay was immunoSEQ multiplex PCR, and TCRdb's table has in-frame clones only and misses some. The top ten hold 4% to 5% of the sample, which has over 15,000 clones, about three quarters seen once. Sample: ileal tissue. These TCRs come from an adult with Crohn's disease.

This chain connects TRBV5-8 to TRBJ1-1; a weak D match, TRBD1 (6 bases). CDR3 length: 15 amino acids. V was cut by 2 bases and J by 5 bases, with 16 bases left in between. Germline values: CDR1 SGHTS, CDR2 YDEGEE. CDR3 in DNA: TGTGCCAGCAGCTTAGAAAGAACCGGGACAACTGAAGCTTTCTTT. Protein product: CASSLERTGTTEAFF.

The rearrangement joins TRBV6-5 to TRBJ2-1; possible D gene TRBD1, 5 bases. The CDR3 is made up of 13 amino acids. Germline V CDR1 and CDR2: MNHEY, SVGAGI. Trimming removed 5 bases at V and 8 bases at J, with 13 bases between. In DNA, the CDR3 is TGTGCCAGCAGTAGACAGTTTAGCTATGAGCAGTTCTTC. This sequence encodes CASSRQFSYEQFF.

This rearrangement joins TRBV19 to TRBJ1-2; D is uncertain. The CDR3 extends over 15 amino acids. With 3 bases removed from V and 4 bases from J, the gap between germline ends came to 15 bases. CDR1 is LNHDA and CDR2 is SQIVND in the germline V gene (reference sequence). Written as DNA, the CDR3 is TGTGCCAGTAGTATGGAAGCAGCCCGGGGCTATGGCTACACCTTC. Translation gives CASSMEAARGYGYTF. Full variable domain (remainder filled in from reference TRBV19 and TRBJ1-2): DGGITQSPKYLFRKEGQNVTLSCEQNLNHDAMYWYRQDPGQGLRLIYYSQIVNDFQKGDIAEGYSVSREKKESFPLTVTSAQKNPTAFYLCASSMEAARGYGYTFGSGTRLTVV.

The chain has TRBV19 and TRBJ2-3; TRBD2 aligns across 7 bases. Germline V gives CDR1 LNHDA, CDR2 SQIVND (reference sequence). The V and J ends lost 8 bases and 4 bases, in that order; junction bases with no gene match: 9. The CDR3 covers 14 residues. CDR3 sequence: CASALLAGADTQYF. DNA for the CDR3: TGTGCCAGTGCCCTGTTAGCGGGTGCAGATACGCAGTATTTT. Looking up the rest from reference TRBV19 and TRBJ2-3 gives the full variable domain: DGGITQSPKYLFRKEGQNVTLSCEQNLNHDAMYWYRQDPGQGLRLIYYSQIVNDFQKGDIAEGYSVSREKKESFPLTVTSAQKNPTAFYLCASALLAGADTQYFGPGTRLTVL.

For the CDR3, the DNA is TGTGCCAGCAGTTTAATTGGGAGTGGGACTGAAGCTTTCTTT. As protein: CASSLIGSGTEAFF. The chain has TRBV27 and TRBJ1-1; D call uncertain. CDR1 MNHEY and CDR2 SMNVEV come from the germline V gene (reference sequence). CDR3 size: 14 residues. Trimming stripped 2 bases from V and 5 bases from J, with 12 bases between.

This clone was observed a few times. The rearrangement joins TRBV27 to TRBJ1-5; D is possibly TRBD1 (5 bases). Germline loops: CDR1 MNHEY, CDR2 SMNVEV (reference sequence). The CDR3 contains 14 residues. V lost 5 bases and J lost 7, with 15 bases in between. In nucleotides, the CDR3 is TGTGCCAGCAGTCCTGGGGGGTTCGGGCAGCCCCAGCATTTT. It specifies CASSPGGFGQPQHF.

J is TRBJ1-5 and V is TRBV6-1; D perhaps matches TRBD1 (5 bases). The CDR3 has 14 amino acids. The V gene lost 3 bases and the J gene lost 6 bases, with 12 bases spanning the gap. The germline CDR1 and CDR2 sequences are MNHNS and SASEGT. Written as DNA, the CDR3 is TGTGCCAGCAGTGATGGGGGGGTTGCTCAGCCCCAGCATTTT. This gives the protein CASSDGGVAQPQHF.

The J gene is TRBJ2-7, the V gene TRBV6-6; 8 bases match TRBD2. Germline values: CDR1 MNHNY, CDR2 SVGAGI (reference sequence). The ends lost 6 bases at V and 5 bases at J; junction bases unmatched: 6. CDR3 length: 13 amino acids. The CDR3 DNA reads TGTGCCAGCAGGCCCGGGAGGGCCAACGAGCAGTACTTC. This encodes CASRPGRANEQYF.

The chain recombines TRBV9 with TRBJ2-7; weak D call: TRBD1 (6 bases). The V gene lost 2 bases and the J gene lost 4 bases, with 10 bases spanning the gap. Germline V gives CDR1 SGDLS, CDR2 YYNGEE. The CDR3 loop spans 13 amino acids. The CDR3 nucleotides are TGTGCCAGCAGCGTTGACCAGGGGTACGAGCAGTACTTC. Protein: CASSVDQGYEQYF.

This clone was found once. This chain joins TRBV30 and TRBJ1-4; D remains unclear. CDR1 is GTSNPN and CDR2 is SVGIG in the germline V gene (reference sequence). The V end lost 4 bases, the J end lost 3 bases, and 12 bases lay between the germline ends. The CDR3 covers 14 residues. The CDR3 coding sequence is TGTGCCTGGACCCACGGAGGGCCTAATGAAAAACTGTTTTTT. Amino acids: CAWTHGGPNEKLFF. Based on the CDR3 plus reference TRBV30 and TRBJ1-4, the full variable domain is SQTIHQWPATLVQPVGSPLSLECTVEGTSNPNLYWYRQAAGRGLQLLFYSVGIGQISSEVPQNLSASRPQDRQFILSSKKLLLSDSGFYLCAWTHGGPNEKLFFGSGTQLSVL.

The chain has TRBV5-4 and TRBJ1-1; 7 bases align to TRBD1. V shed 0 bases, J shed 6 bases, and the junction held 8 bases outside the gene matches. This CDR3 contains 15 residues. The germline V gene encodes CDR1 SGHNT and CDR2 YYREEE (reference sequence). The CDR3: CASSLERQGSSEAFF. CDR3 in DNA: TGTGCCAGCAGCTTGGAGAGACAGGGTTCATCTGAAGCTTTCTTT. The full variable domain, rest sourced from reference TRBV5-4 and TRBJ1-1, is ETGVTQSPTHLIKTRGQQVTLRCSSQSGHNTVSWYQQALGQGPQFIFQYYREEENGRGNFPPRFSGLQFPNYSSELNVNALELDDSALYLCASSLERQGSSEAFFGQGTRLTVV.

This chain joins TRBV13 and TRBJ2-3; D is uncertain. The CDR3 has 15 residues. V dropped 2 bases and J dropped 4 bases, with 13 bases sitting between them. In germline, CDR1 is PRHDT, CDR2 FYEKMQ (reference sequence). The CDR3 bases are TGTGCCAGCAGCTTATCTCGAGGAGTGGCAGATACGCAGTATTTT. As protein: CASSLSRGVADTQYF.

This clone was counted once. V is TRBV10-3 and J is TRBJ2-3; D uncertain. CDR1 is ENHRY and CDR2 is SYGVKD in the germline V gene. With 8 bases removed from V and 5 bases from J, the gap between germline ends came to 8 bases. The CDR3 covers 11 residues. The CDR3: CAIGVGDTQYF. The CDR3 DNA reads TGTGCCATCGGTGTCGGAGATACGCAGTATTTT.

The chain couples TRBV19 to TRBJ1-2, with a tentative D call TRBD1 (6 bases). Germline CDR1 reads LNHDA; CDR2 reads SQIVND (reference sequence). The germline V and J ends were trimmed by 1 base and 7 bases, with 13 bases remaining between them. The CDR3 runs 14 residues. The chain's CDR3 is CASSIGPGHSGYTF. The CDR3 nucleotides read TGTGCCAGTAGTATAGGCCCGGGACACTCTGGCTACACCTTC. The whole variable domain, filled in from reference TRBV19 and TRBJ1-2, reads DGGITQSPKYLFRKEGQNVTLSCEQNLNHDAMYWYRQDPGQGLRLIYYSQIVNDFQKGDIAEGYSVSREKKESFPLTVTSAQKNPTAFYLCASSIGPGHSGYTFGSGTRLTVV.

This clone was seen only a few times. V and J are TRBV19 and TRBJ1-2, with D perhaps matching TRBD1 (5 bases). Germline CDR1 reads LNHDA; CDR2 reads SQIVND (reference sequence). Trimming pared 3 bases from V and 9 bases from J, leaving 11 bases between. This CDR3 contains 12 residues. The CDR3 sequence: CASSMSRASYTF. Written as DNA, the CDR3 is TGTGCCAGTAGTATGTCCAGGGCCAGCTACACCTTC.

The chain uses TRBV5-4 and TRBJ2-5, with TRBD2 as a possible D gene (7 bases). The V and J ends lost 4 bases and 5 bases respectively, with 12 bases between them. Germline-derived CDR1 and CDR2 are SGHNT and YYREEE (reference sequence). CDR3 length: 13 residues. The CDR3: CASSRGGEETQYF. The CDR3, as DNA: TGTGCCAGCAGCCGCGGGGGCGAGGAGACCCAGTACTTC.

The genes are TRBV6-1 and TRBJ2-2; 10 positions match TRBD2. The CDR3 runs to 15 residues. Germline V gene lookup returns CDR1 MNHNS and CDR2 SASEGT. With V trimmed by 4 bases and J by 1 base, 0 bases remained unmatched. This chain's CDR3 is CASSGLAGNTGELFF. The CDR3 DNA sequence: TGTGCCAGCAGTGGACTAGCGGGGAACACCGGGGAGCTGTTTTTT.

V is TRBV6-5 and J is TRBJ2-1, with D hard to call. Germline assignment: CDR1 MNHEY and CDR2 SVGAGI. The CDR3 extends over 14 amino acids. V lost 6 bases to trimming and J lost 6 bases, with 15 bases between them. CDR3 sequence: CASSRSAVSNEQFF. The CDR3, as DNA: TGTGCCAGCAGCCGCTCCGCAGTATCCAATGAGCAGTTCTTC.

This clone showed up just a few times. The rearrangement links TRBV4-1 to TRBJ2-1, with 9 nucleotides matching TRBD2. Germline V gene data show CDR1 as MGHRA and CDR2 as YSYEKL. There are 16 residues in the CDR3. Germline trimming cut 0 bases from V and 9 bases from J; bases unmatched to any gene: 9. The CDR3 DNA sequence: TGCGCCAGCAGCCAAGATTCAGCGGGGGGTTTGGGTGAGCAGTTCTTC. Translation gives CASSQDSAGGLGEQFF.

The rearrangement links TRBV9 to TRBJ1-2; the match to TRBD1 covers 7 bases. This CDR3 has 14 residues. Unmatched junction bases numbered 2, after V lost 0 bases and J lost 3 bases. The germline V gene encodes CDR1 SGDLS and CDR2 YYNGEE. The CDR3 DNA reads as TGTGCCAGCAGCGTAGGACAGGGCTACTATGGCTACACCTTC. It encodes CASSVGQGYYGYTF.

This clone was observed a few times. CDR3 DNA: TGTGCCACCAGCAGAGATATCCCCGGGGAGCTGTTTTTT. Translation gives CATSRDIPGELFF. The rearrangement joins TRBV15 to TRBJ2-2; no firm D call. Trimming took 0 bases from V and 6 from J, leaving 5 bases between them. Germline CDR1 and CDR2: LNHNV and YYDKDF (reference sequence). The CDR3 consists of 13 residues. Full variable domain (rest looked up from reference TRBV15 and TRBJ2-2): DAMVIQNPRYQVTQFGKPVTLSCSQTLNHNVMYWYQQKSSQAPKLLFHYYDKDFNNEADTPDNFQSRRPNTSFCFLDIRSPGLGDTAMYLCATSRDIPGELFFGEGSRLTVL.

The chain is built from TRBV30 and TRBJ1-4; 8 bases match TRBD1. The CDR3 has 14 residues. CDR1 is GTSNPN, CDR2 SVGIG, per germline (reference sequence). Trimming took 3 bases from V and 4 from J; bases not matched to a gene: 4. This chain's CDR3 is CAWRDGQGNEKLFF. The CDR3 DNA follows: TGTGCCTGGAGGGATGGACAGGGTAATGAAAAACTGTTTTTT.

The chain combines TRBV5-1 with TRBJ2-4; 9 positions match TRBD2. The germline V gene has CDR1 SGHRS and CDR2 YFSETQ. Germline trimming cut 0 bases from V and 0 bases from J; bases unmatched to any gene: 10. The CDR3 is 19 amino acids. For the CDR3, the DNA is TGCGCCAGCAGCTTGGGTGCGGGAGGGCCACCTTTAGCCAAAAACATTCAGTACTTC. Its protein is CASSLGAGGPPLAKNIQYF.

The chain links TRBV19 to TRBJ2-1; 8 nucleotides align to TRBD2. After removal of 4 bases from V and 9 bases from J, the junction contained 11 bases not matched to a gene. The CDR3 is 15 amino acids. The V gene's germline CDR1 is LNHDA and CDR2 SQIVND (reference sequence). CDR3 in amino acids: CASSKPGGGTAEQFF. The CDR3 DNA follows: TGTGCCAGTAGTAAACCGGGAGGGGGGACGGCTGAGCAGTTCTTC.

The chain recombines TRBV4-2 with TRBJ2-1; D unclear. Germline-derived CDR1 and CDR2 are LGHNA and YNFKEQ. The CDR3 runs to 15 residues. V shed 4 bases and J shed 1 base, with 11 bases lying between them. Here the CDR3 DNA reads TGTGCCAGCAGCCGTGAACTGCTTTCCTACAATGAGCAGTTCTTC. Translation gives CASSRELLSYNEQFF.

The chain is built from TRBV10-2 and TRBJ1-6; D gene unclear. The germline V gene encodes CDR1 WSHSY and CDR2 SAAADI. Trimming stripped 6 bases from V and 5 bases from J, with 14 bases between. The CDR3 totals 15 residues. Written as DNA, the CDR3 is TGCGCCAGCAGACCCTTGACAAGGAATAATTCACCCCTCCACTTT. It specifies CASRPLTRNNSPLHF.

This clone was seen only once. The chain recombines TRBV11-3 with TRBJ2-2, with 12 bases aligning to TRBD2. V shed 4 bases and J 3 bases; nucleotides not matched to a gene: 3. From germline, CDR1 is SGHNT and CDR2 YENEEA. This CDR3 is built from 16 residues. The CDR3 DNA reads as TGTGCCAGCAGCTCCCGACTAGCGGGAGACACCGGGGAGCTGTTTTTT. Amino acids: CASSSRLAGDTGELFF.

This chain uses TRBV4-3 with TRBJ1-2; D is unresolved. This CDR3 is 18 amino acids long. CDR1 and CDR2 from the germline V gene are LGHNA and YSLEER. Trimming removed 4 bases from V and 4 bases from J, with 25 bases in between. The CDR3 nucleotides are TGCGCCAGCAGCCCACATGTTGGGAGACCGGTGTTTAGCTATGGCTACACCTTC. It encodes CASSPHVGRPVFSYGYTF.

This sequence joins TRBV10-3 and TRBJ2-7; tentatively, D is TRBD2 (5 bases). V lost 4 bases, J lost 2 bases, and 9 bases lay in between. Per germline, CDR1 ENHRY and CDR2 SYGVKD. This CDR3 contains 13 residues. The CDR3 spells CAISVSAAYEQYF. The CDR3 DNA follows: TGTGCCATCAGTGTGTCAGCGGCCTACGAGCAGTACTTC.

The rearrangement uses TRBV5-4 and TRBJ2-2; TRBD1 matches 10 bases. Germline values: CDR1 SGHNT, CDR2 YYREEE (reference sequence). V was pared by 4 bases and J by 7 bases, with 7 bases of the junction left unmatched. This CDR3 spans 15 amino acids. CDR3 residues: CASSAAGTGDGELFF. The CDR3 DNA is TGTGCCAGCAGCGCGGCCGGGACAGGGGACGGGGAGCTGTTTTTT. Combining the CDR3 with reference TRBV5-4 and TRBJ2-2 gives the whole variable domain ETGVTQSPTHLIKTRGQQVTLRCSSQSGHNTVSWYQQALGQGPQFIFQYYREEENGRGNFPPRFSGLQFPNYSSELNVNALELDDSALYLCASSAAGTGDGELFFGEGSRLTVL.

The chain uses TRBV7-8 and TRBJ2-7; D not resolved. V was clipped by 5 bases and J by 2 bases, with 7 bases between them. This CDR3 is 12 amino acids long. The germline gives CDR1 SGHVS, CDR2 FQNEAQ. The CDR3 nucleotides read TGTGCCAGCAGCGACGGAGCCTACGAGCAGTACTTC. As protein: CASSDGAYEQYF.

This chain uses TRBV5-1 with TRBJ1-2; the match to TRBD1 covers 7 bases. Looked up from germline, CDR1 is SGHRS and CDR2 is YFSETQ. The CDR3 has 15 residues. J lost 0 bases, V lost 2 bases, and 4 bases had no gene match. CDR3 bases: TGCGCCAGCAGCTTTTCGGGACAGTCTAACTATGGCTACACCTTC. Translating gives CASSFSGQSNYGYTF. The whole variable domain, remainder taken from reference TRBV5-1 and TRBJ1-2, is KAGVTQTPRYLIKTRGQQVTLSCSPISGHRSVSWYQQTPGQGLQFLFEYFSETQRNKGNFPGRFSGRQFSNSRSEMNVSTLELGDSALYLCASSFSGQSNYGYTFGSGTRLTVV.